This passage covers 20 T cell receptor beta chains from one sample sequenced in a study of shared clonotypes between healthy human individuals. The data were produced by immunoSEQ multiplex PCR, yet TCRdb's version contains in-frame clones alone and is incomplete. The sample contains some 1,100,000 clones, approximately 80% of which appear only once. The sequenced material came from memory CD4+ T cells from PBMCs. Subset indicated: CD45RA-negative fraction. All receptors derive from a man between 18 and 29 years old in good health. Some clones in this sample may be carry-over from other donors' samples.

The chain joins TRBV28 to TRBJ1-5; the D is unclear. The V gene's germline CDR1 is MDHEN and CDR2 SYDVKM. Between the trimmed V and J ends, which lost 6 bases and 3 bases, there was a span of 18 bases. This CDR3 comprises 16 residues. This CDR3 is CASRPPPMGYNQPQHF. The CDR3 DNA reads as TGTGCCAGCAGACCTCCCCCAATGGGGTACAATCAGCCCCAGCATTTT.

This chain joins TRBV7-9 and TRBJ2-1; D is unresolved. V was shortened by 5 bases and J by 9 bases, with 14 bases between the two germline ends. The CDR3 loop spans 13 amino acids. Germline loops: CDR1 SEHNR, CDR2 FQNEAQ (reference sequence). The chain's CDR3 is CASSPYERIEQFF. The DNA of the CDR3 is TGTGCCAGCAGCCCCTACGAGCGTATTGAGCAGTTCTTC.

This sequence joins TRBV10-3 and TRBJ1-2, with 7 bases fitting TRBD1. There are 13 residues in the CDR3. Germline-derived CDR1 and CDR2 are ENHRY and SYGVKD. Trimming cost V 8 bases and J 0 bases; bases outside gene matches: 3. The CDR3 bases are TGTGCCATCGCAGGGGGAACTAACTATGGCTACACCTTC. It translates to CAIAGGTNYGYTF.

This rearrangement joins TRBV2 to TRBJ1-5, with D unresolved. Germline CDR1 SNHLY, CDR2 FYNNEI. There are 15 residues in the CDR3. The V end was cut by 7 bases, the J end by 2 bases, with 15 bases between. The CDR3 protein is CASKVGEARNQPQHF. CDR3 nucleotides: TGTGCCAGCAAGGTCGGGGAGGCGCGCAATCAGCCCCAGCATTTT.

A remark on this clone: This sample also contains other DNA sequences that code for the same CDR3. V gene TRBV7-9 combines with J gene TRBJ2-3; D is undetermined. The V end lost 5 bases, the J end lost 2 bases, and 5 bases lay between the germline ends. The CDR3 has 12 amino acids. Per the germline V gene, CDR1 is SEHNR and CDR2 is FQNEAQ (reference sequence). Here the CDR3 reads CASSPATDTQYF. In DNA form, the CDR3 reads TGTGCCAGCAGCCCGGCCACAGATACGCAGTATTTT.

On this clone: Different DNA sequences within this sample yield the same CDR3. The V gene is TRBV14, the J gene TRBJ2-7; D is unclear. Trimming removed 5 bases from V and 9 bases from J, with 11 bases in between. This CDR3 contains 11 residues. Per germline, CDR1 SGHDN and CDR2 FVKESK. The CDR3 DNA reads as TGTGCCAGCAGCGCCGCGACGACGCAGTACTTC. Protein product: CASSAATTQYF. The entire variable domain, with the rest obtained from reference TRBV14 and TRBJ2-7, is as follows: EAGVTQFPSHSVIEKGQTVTLRCDPISGHDNLYWYRRVMGKEIKFLLHFVKESKQDESGMPNNRFLAERTGGTYSTLKVQPAELEDSGVYFCASSAATTQYFGPGTRLTVT.

This clone was detected only once. The chain couples TRBV27 to TRBJ2-1; TRBD2 matches at 7 bases. CDR3 length: 15 amino acids. In germline, CDR1 is MNHEY, CDR2 SMNVEV (reference sequence). V trimming: 6 bases; J trimming: 5 bases; junction bases outside the gene matches: 10. This CDR3 reads CASSPRLAAHNEQFF. DNA of the CDR3: TGTGCCAGCAGCCCCCGACTAGCAGCCCACAATGAGCAGTTCTTC.

Of note for this clone: A far larger clone lies a single base away; this is likely a read error. The chain recombines TRBV5-4 with TRBJ2-3; no clear D gene. The DNA end is a closer match to TRBJ1-5, so the J assignment may be wrong. The CDR3 spans 16 residues. Germline lookup yields CDR1 SGHNT and CDR2 YYREEE (reference sequence). CDR3 coding DNA: TGTGCCAGCAGCACCGGACTAGCGGGAGTCACAGATACGCAGCATTTT. Protein: CASSTGLAGVTDTQHF.

The rearrangement links TRBV6-4 to TRBJ2-3, with 14 bases that match TRBD2. The CDR3 has 16 amino acids. V lost 5 bases to trimming and J lost 6 bases; unmatched junction nucleotides: 7. The germline V gene has CDR1 MRHNA and CDR2 SNTAGT. CDR3 DNA: TGTGCCAGCAGTAGAGCCGGGACTAGCGGGAGCGATACGCAGTATTTT. Its translation is CASSRAGTSGSDTQYF.

This clone was seen a single time. The CDR3 protein is CASSEYSGPKYNEQFF. The CDR3 DNA follows: TGTGCCAGCAGTGAATATAGCGGGCCGAAGTACAATGAGCAGTTCTTC. The chain employs TRBV6-1 and TRBJ2-1, with 7 bases that match TRBD2. Per the germline V gene, CDR1 is MNHNS and CDR2 is SASEGT. V lost 2 bases and J lost 4; bases outside the gene matches: 8. The CDR3 covers 16 residues.

This chain connects TRBV15 to TRBJ1-1, with D unresolved. V lost 2 bases to trimming and J lost 1 base, with 8 bases between them. Per the germline V gene, CDR1 is LNHNV and CDR2 is YYDKDF (reference sequence). The CDR3 runs 14 residues. In nucleotides, the CDR3 is TGTGCCACCAGCAGACAGCTAAGGAACACTGAAGCTTTCTTT. This gives the protein CATSRQLRNTEAFF.

To note about this clone: Distinct nucleotide sequences in the sample also encode this CDR3. The CDR3 protein is CAISESGGNQPQHF. In DNA form, the CDR3 reads TGTGCCATCAGTGAATCTGGGGGCAATCAGCCCCAGCATTTT. V gene TRBV10-3 combines with J gene TRBJ1-5; D unresolved. The germline V and J ends were trimmed by 3 bases and 2 bases, with 8 bases remaining between them. Germline V gives CDR1 ENHRY, CDR2 SYGVKD. The CDR3 extends over 14 amino acids.

The CDR3 protein is CASSLARGPSTDTQYF. The CDR3 nucleotides read TGTGCCAGCAGCTTAGCCCGCGGGCCAAGCACAGATACGCAGTATTTT. The rearrangement links TRBV11-3 to TRBJ2-3, with D maybe TRBD2 (5 bases). V dropped 1 base and J dropped 0 bases, with 11 bases sitting between them. Germline V CDR1 and CDR2: SGHNT, YENEEA. The CDR3 loop spans 16 amino acids.

Only one count was recorded for this clone. V usage is TRBV27 and J usage is TRBJ2-2; 16 bases line up with TRBD2. The germline V gene has CDR1 MNHEY and CDR2 SMNVEV (reference sequence). The CDR3 spans 18 residues. The ends lost 2 bases at V and 6 bases at J; junction bases unmatched: 6. In DNA form, the CDR3 reads TGTGCCAGCAGTTTACGGGGACTAGCGGGAGGGCCGTCCGGGGAGCTGTTTTTT. It encodes CASSLRGLAGGPSGELFF.

The chain employs TRBV7-2 and TRBJ2-2; 7 positions agree with TRBD2. This CDR3 has 16 residues. The germline CDR1 and CDR2 sequences are SGHTA and FQGNSA. V was clipped by 5 bases and J by 6 bases; unmatched bases: 12. The CDR3 loop is CASSRSGRGWAGELFF. The CDR3 DNA follows: TGTGCCAGCAGCCGCTCGGGGAGGGGTTGGGCCGGGGAGCTGTTTTTT.

The chain carries TRBV6-1 and TRBJ1-5; D is unclear. This CDR3 has 15 amino acids. The germline CDR1 and CDR2 sequences are MNHNS and SASEGT. Trimming left V 2 bases short and J 2 bases short, with 10 bases between. The CDR3 protein is CASSESRPGNQPQHF. CDR3 coding DNA: TGTGCCAGCAGTGAATCGAGGCCGGGCAATCAGCCCCAGCATTTT.

This rearrangement joins TRBV18 to TRBJ1-1, with D unclear. V gave up 4 bases and J gave up 0 bases, with 9 bases separating them. This CDR3 region has 14 residues. Per the germline V gene, CDR1 is KGHSH and CDR2 is LQKENI. In DNA form, the CDR3 reads TGTGCCAGCTCACTCCTTGTAGTGAACACTGAAGCTTTCTTT. It is translated as CASSLLVVNTEAFF. The whole variable domain, remainder taken from reference TRBV18 and TRBJ1-1, is NAGVMQNPRHLVRRRGQEARLRCSPMKGHSHVYWYRQLPEEGLKFMVYLQKENIIDESGMPKERFSAEFPKEGPSILRIQQVVRGDSAAYFCASSLLVVNTEAFFGQGTRLTVV.

The chain links TRBV27 to TRBJ1-4, with a weak D call TRBD1 (5 bases). Trimming cost V 3 bases and J 8 bases, with 13 bases left between them. The CDR3 is made up of 14 amino acids. Germline CDR1 is MNHEY and CDR2 is SMNVEV (reference sequence). The CDR3 loop reads CASSFSAGIEKLFF. DNA for the CDR3: TGTGCCAGCAGTTTTTCGGCAGGGATCGAAAAACTGTTTTTT.

V usage is TRBV5-4 and J usage is TRBJ1-4; tentative D call: TRBD1 (5 bases). The CDR3 covers 13 residues. Looked up from germline, CDR1 is SGHNT and CDR2 is YYREEE (reference sequence). V lost 6 bases, J lost 10 bases, and 16 bases lay in between. CDR3 nucleotide sequence: TGTGCCAGCAAGGGGTCCGCGGATGGAAAACTGTTTTTT. This sequence encodes CASKGSADGKLFF. Full variable domain (rest looked up from reference TRBV5-4 and TRBJ1-4): ETGVTQSPTHLIKTRGQQVTLRCSSQSGHNTVSWYQQALGQGPQFIFQYYREEENGRGNFPPRFSGLQFPNYSSELNVNALELDDSALYLCASKGSADGKLFFGSGTQLSVL.

Ten or more counts support this clone. This specimen includes other DNA sequences encoding the same CDR3. This chain links TRBV9 with TRBJ2-7; TRBD1 aligns across 8 bases. Germline V gene data show CDR1 as SGDLS and CDR2 as YYNGEE. With 0 bases clipped from V and 3 bases from J, the junction kept 2 bases outside the gene matches. The CDR3 consists of 14 residues. The CDR3: CASSVGDRNYEQYF. CDR3 nucleotide sequence: TGTGCCAGCAGCGTAGGGGACAGGAACTACGAGCAGTACTTC.